These 9 T cell receptor beta chains originate from one sample sequenced in a study of cytomegalovirus exposure and HLA in healthy donors. Vbeta (60) and Jbeta (13) primers were used in the PCR. Method: immunoSEQ multiplex PCR; TCRdb's copy keeps in-frame clones and lacks some. The data contain about 130,000 clones, about four fifths of them singletons. The material sequenced was PBMCs. The receptors were gathered from a woman in her forties in good health and CMV-seronegative.

The genes are TRBV29-1 and TRBJ1-2; maybe TRBD1 (6 bases). This CDR3 has 14 amino acids. V lost 2 bases and J 2 bases, leaving 12 bases between the germline ends. Germline V gives CDR1 SQVTM, CDR2 ANQGSEA. The CDR3 bases are TGCAGCGTTGAATTGGGGACACCAAACTATGGCTACACCTTC. Encoded protein: CSVELGTPNYGYTF.

The rearrangement uses TRBV20-1 and TRBJ2-5; D is unclear. CDR1 is DFQATT and CDR2 is SNEGSKA in the germline V gene (reference sequence). The V end was cut by 8 bases, the J end by 1 base, with 8 bases between. This CDR3 has 11 residues. CDR3 in DNA: TGCAGTCCGAGTGGCCAAGAGACCCAGTACTTC. This translates into CSPSGQETQYF.

The chain carries TRBV9 and TRBJ1-6; D is ambiguous. This CDR3 is built from 14 residues. From germline, CDR1 is SGDLS and CDR2 YYNGEE. Trimming pared 2 bases from V and 4 bases from J, leaving 7 bases between. The CDR3 sequence is CASSVLSYNSPLHF. The DNA for the CDR3 is TGTGCCAGCAGCGTTTTGAGTTATAATTCACCCCTCCACTTT.

The CDR3 bases are TGTGCCAGCAGCCCCCAGAAGAACTATGGCTACACCTTC. Its translation: CASSPQKNYGYTF. The chain links TRBV11-2 to TRBJ1-2, with no clear D. Trimming removed 5 bases from V and 2 bases from J, with 9 bases in between. CDR3 length equals 13 residues. Germline V gives CDR1 SGHAT, CDR2 FQNNGV.

CDR3 sequence (DNA): TGTGCCAGCAGCTCGGGACAGATTGGAAACACCATATATTTT. It encodes CASSSGQIGNTIYF. The rearrangement joins TRBV13 to TRBJ1-3; TRBD1 matches 7 bases. With 4 bases clipped from V and 3 bases from J, the junction kept 3 bases outside the gene matches. Germline lookup yields CDR1 PRHDT and CDR2 FYEKMQ (reference sequence). The CDR3 length is 14 residues.

CDR3 DNA: TGTGCCAGCAGCCGGACAGGGATCAATCAGCCCCAGCATTTT. Its protein is CASSRTGINQPQHF. The rearrangement links TRBV6-5 to TRBJ1-5; 8 bases align to TRBD1. After removal of 6 bases from V and 3 bases from J, the junction contained 4 bases not matched to a gene. Germline V gene sequence: CDR1 MNHEY, CDR2 SVGAGI. The CDR3 extends over 14 amino acids.

This chain links TRBV4-1 with TRBJ2-7; a weak D match, TRBD2 (5 bases). V was shortened by 4 bases and J by 6 bases, with 19 bases between the two germline ends. The V gene's germline CDR1 is MGHRA and CDR2 YSYEKL. The CDR3 extends over 15 amino acids. The CDR3 DNA is TGCGCCAGCAGCCCAGCACCGGGATCTTGGGGCGAGCAGTACTTC. This encodes CASSPAPGSWGEQYF.

This rearrangement joins TRBV19 to TRBJ1-3, with no clear D. The CDR3 spans 12 residues. Germline V gene lookup returns CDR1 LNHDA and CDR2 SQIVND (reference sequence). V lost 7 bases, J lost 0 bases, and 4 bases lay in between. This CDR3 is CASINSGNTIYF. CDR3 coding DNA: TGTGCCAGTATCAACTCTGGAAACACCATATATTTT.

This chain connects TRBV7-7 to TRBJ2-7, with D perhaps matching TRBD1 (6 bases). The V gene's germline CDR1 is SSHAT and CDR2 FNYEAQ (reference sequence). V lost 1 base and J 4 bases, leaving 8 bases between the germline ends. This CDR3 comprises 13 residues. CDR3 DNA sequence: TGTGCCAGCAGCTTAGATCAGGGGTACGAGCAGTACTTC. Protein sequence: CASSLDQGYEQYF.